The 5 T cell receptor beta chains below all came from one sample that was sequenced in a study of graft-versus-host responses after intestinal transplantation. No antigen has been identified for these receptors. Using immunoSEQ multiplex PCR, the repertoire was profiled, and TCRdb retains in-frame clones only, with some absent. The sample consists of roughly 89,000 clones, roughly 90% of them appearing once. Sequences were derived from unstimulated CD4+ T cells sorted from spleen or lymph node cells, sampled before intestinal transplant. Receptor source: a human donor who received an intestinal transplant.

The chain's CDR3 is CASGGPNTEAFF. The CDR3 bases are TGTGCCAGCGGAGGGCCGAACACTGAAGCTTTCTTT. The chain employs TRBV28 and TRBJ1-1, with D hard to call. The CDR3 sequence is 12 residues long. Deletions cut 8 bases from V and 1 base from J, with 8 bases between. Germline V gene sequence: CDR1 MDHEN, CDR2 SYDVKM.

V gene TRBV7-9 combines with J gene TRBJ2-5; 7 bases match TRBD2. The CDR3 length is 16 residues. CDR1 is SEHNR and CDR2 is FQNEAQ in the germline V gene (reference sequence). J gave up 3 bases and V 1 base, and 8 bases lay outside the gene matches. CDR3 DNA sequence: TGTGCCAGCAGCTTAGACGGGAGGCAGAGTAAAGAGACCCAGTACTTC. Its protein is CASSLDGRQSKETQYF.

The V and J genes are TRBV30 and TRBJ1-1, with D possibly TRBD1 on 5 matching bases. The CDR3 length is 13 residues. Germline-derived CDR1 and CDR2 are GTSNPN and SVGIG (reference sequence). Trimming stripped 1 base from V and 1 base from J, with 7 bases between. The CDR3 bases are TGTGCCTGGAGTGCTGACAGGAACACTGAAGCTTTCTTT. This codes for CAWSADRNTEAFF. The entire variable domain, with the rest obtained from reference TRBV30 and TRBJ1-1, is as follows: SQTIHQWPATLVQPVGSPLSLECTVEGTSNPNLYWYRQAAGRGLQLLFYSVGIGQISSEVPQNLSASRPQDRQFILSSKKLLLSDSGFYLCAWSADRNTEAFFGQGTRLTVV.

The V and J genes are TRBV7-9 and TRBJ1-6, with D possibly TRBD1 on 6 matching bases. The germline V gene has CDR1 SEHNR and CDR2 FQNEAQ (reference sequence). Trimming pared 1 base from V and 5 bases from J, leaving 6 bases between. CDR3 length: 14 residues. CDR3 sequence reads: CASSLGQDNSPLHF. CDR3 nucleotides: TGTGCCAGCAGCTTAGGACAGGATAATTCACCCCTCCACTTT.

The CDR3 DNA is TGTGCCAGCAGTTCCCCCGGGAAGGTAGATTACGCCAATCAGCCCCAGCATTTT. As protein: CASSSPGKVDYANQPQHF. This rearrangement joins TRBV28 to TRBJ1-5; no firm D call. The germline gives CDR1 MDHEN, CDR2 SYDVKM. The germline V and J ends were trimmed by 4 bases and 3 bases, with 22 bases remaining between them. The CDR3 is made up of 18 amino acids.